This TCR beta chain was retrieved from a study of identical twins. Notes on the study in general: In cord blood, abundant beta clonotypes had fewer insertions; memory showed no trend. Alpha sequences that were out-of-frame and twin-shared showed an excess of low generation probability. Conclusions leaned on cross-sectional statistical analysis and did not track the same donors over time.

As regards this clonotype: The antigen remains undetermined.

Trimming pared 7 bases from V and 3 bases from J, leaving 18 bases between. Per the germline V gene, CDR1 is DFQATT and CDR2 is SNEGSKA (reference sequence). The CDR3 spans 14 residues. TCRdb called the 5' RACE reads again in MiXCR, with one record for every CDR3 protein. The sample contains some 690,000 distinct CDR3 sequences, over 20% of which appear only once. These records were also assigned to another study, of T cells expressing NK-cell markers. From that study: Restriction of sorting to alpha-beta TCR T cells was accomplished in several experiments using an anti-gamma-delta TCR antibody.

The sequence derives from a woman under 30 in good health. V is TRBV20-1 and J is TRBJ1-2; D perhaps matches TRBD1 (5 bases). Input material: PBMCs. The CDR3 bases are TGCAGTGTCCCACTATCTGTGGGGGACTATGGCTACACCTTC. As protein: CSVPLSVGDYGYTF.